These 25 T cell receptor beta chains came from one sample sequenced in a study of blood T cell repertoires in COVID-19. Produced via immunoSEQ multiplex PCR; TCRdb's table is partial and in-frame only. The profile shows under 150,000 clones, about 79% of them singletons. The sequenced sample consisted of PBMCs or T cells enriched from blood (not recorded which). These TCRs come from a woman aged 50 to 65 who had recovered from COVID-19.

This chain connects TRBV3-1 (or the pseudogene TRBV3-2) to TRBJ2-7, with 11 bases aligning to TRBD2. The CDR3 covers 16 residues. Germline lookup yields CDR1 LGHDT and CDR2 YNNKEL (reference sequence). Losses at the gene ends were 6 bases for V and 4 bases for J; bases not matched to a gene: 11. The CDR3 is CASSRTGTSGKYEQYF. In DNA, the CDR3 is TGTGCCAGCAGTCGTACCGGGACTAGCGGAAAGTACGAGCAGTACTTC.

This rearrangement joins TRBV5-8 to TRBJ1-1, with TRBD1 as a possible D gene (5 bases). The germline gives CDR1 SGHTS, CDR2 YDEGEE. Trimming cost V 0 bases and J 4 bases, with 22 bases left between them. The CDR3 consists of 18 residues. In DNA form, the CDR3 reads TGTGCCAGCAGCTTGGTTCGGGGGACGGCCCGTAGGGTCACTGAAGCTTTCTTT. It yields the protein CASSLVRGTARRVTEAFF.

The rearrangement uses TRBV3-1 (or the pseudogene TRBV3-2) and TRBJ1-4; D remains ambiguous. The CDR3 length is 13 residues. The V end lost 4 bases, the J end lost 8 bases, and 11 bases lay between the germline ends. CDR1 is LGHDT and CDR2 is YNNKEL in the germline V gene (reference sequence). The CDR3 loop is CASSPSAGEKLFF. In DNA, the CDR3 is TGTGCCAGCAGCCCCTCGGCGGGGGAAAAACTGTTTTTT.

The V call is TRBV2, the J call TRBJ2-7, with TRBD2 as a possible D gene (5 bases). V was cut by 3 bases and J by 5 bases, with 20 bases left in between. The length of the CDR3 is 16 residues. CDR1 is SNHLY, CDR2 FYNNEI, per germline. CDR3 loop: CASSELGIPPEDEQYF. The CDR3 DNA reads as TGTGCCAGCAGTGAGCTAGGGATCCCCCCGGAGGACGAGCAGTACTTC.

The rearrangement uses TRBV28 and TRBJ1-2; maybe TRBD1 (5 bases). The V and J ends lost 3 bases and 5 bases respectively, with 10 bases between them. The germline V gene encodes CDR1 MDHEN and CDR2 SYDVKM. This CDR3 is built from 13 residues. The CDR3 nucleotides are TGTGCCAGCAGTTTGGAGGGGCGGTATGGCTACACCTTC. Protein sequence: CASSLEGRYGYTF.

In nucleotides, the CDR3 is TGTGCCAGCAGTTTATCGCAGGCTACTAACTATGGCTACACCTTC. Translated, it gives CASSLSQATNYGYTF. The chain uses TRBV28 and TRBJ1-2; no firm D call. With 1 base removed from V and 0 bases from J, the gap between germline ends came to 9 bases. Germline V gene lookup returns CDR1 MDHEN and CDR2 SYDVKM. The CDR3 consists of 15 residues.

The rearrangement joins TRBV5-1 to TRBJ2-7, with 9 bases matching TRBD1. Looked up from germline, CDR1 is SGHRS and CDR2 is YFSETQ. The CDR3 spans 14 residues. Trimming cost V 4 bases and J 4 bases; bases outside gene matches: 6. Written as DNA, the CDR3 is TGCGCCAGCAGCCCCCGACAGGGGGAGTACGAGCAGTACTTC. Its protein product is CASSPRQGEYEQYF.

Only one count was recorded for this clone. The V gene is TRBV9, the J gene TRBJ1-5; D gene ambiguous. Germline-derived CDR1 and CDR2 are SGDLS and YYNGEE. The V gene lost 3 bases and the J gene lost 7 bases, with 14 bases spanning the gap. The CDR3 covers 14 residues. The CDR3 sequence: CASSAPGKGQPQHF. The CDR3 nucleotides read TGTGCCAGCAGCGCCCCGGGGAAGGGACAGCCCCAGCATTTT.

The chain uses TRBV6-6 and TRBJ2-1; 8 bases line up with TRBD2. Looked up from germline, CDR1 is MNHNY and CDR2 is SVGAGI (reference sequence). Trimming removed 5 bases from V and 9 bases from J; junction bases left unmatched: 18. This CDR3 is built from 17 residues. The CDR3 nucleotides are TGTGCCAGCAGTCCCCTAGCGGGCCGACTCACGTCGAGTGAGCAGTTCTTC. Amino acid sequence: CASSPLAGRLTSSEQFF.

The V and J genes are TRBV19 and TRBJ2-1, with D perhaps matching TRBD2 (5 bases). Trimming took 2 bases from V and 6 from J, leaving 11 bases between them. Germline CDR1 reads LNHDA; CDR2 reads SQIVND (reference sequence). The CDR3 length is 14 residues. The CDR3 sequence is CASSITLLVNEQFF. CDR3 coding DNA: TGTGCCAGTAGTATAACACTACTAGTCAATGAGCAGTTCTTC.

V gene TRBV7-9 combines with J gene TRBJ2-1; 9 bases map to TRBD1. The CDR3 consists of 16 residues. CDR1 is SEHNR, CDR2 FQNEAQ, per germline (reference sequence). V trimming: 5 bases; J trimming: 5 bases; junction bases outside the gene matches: 10. In DNA form, the CDR3 reads TGTGCCAGCAGCGCTCAGAGGACAGGGGTCAACAATGAGCAGTTCTTC. This gives the protein CASSAQRTGVNNEQFF.

This clone was detected a few times. The chain couples TRBV9 to TRBJ2-1; TRBD1 agrees at 7 bases. Germline values: CDR1 SGDLS, CDR2 YYNGEE. This CDR3 is 15 amino acids long. Trimming cost V 0 bases and J 7 bases; bases outside gene matches: 7. The CDR3 loop reads CASSVEGTEGNEQFF. CDR3 sequence (DNA): TGTGCCAGCAGCGTAGAAGGGACAGAAGGGAATGAGCAGTTCTTC.

The chain recombines TRBV24-1 with TRBJ1-2; the D is unclear. This CDR3 contains 15 residues. Looked up from germline, CDR1 is KGHDR and CDR2 is SFDVKD. Between the trimmed V and J ends, which lost 4 bases and 4 bases, there was a span of 15 bases. The CDR3 loop reads CATSDSPGPSYGYTF. CDR3 nucleotide sequence: TGTGCCACCAGTGACTCTCCAGGCCCCTCCTATGGCTACACCTTC.

V gene TRBV5-1 combines with J gene TRBJ2-6, with D possibly being TRBD2 (5 bases). This CDR3 is 17 amino acids long. V dropped 6 bases and J dropped 3 bases, with 19 bases sitting between them. Germline-derived CDR1 and CDR2 are SGHRS and YFSETQ. CDR3 protein: CASTMSGVGFGANVLTF. DNA for the CDR3: TGCGCCAGCACGATGTCCGGGGTTGGTTTTGGGGCCAACGTCCTGACTTTC.

This chain connects TRBV28 to TRBJ1-1; D gene uncertain. CDR3 length: 14 amino acids. CDR1 is MDHEN, CDR2 SYDVKM, per germline. V shed 4 bases and J shed 5 bases, with 14 bases lying between them. The CDR3 sequence: CASSSSRSWTEAFF. The CDR3 coding sequence is TGTGCCAGCAGTTCCAGCCGGAGTTGGACTGAAGCTTTCTTT. The full variable domain, its missing parts supplied by reference TRBV28 and TRBJ1-1, is DVKVTQSSRYLVKRTGEKVFLECVQDMDHENMFWYRQDPGLGLRLIYFSYDVKMKEKGDIPEGYSVSREKKERFSLILESASTNQTSMYLCASSSSRSWTEAFFGQGTRLTVV.

This chain joins TRBV7-3 and TRBJ2-1; D might be TRBD2 (5 bases). CDR1 is SGHTA and CDR2 is FQGTGA in the germline V gene. The V end lost 4 bases, the J end lost 6 bases, and 13 bases lay between the germline ends. The CDR3 is 14 residues long. The CDR3 DNA sequence: TGTGCCAGCAGCTCGGGGTCCAACTCCAATGAGCAGTTCTTC. Protein sequence: CASSSGSNSNEQFF.

This clone was detected only a few times. The rearrangement uses TRBV11-3 and TRBJ1-1; no definite D call. V lost 5 bases and J lost 2, with 18 bases in between. Looked up from germline, CDR1 is SGHNT and CDR2 is YENEEA. CDR3 size: 16 residues. In DNA form, the CDR3 reads TGTGCCAGCAGCCAGAGACTAACCGGGAGCAACACTGAAGCTTTCTTT. This sequence encodes CASSQRLTGSNTEAFF.

The chain employs TRBV6-4 and TRBJ2-1; perhaps TRBD2 as D (6 bases). The CDR3 has 13 amino acids. The germline gives CDR1 MRHNA, CDR2 SNTAGT. V dropped 2 bases and J dropped 8 bases, with 10 bases sitting between them. The CDR3 bases are TGTGCCAGCAGTGACAGGGGAGGCTATGAGCAGTTCTTC. Translation gives CASSDRGGYEQFF.

The V gene is TRBV5-6, the J gene TRBJ2-1, with TRBD1 as a possible D gene (5 bases). V lost 0 bases to trimming and J lost 9 bases, with 13 bases between them. This CDR3 spans 14 amino acids. Germline CDR1 is SGHDT and CDR2 is YYEEEE. This CDR3 is CASSLGWGQPEQFF. The CDR3 region has the DNA TGTGCCAGCAGCTTGGGGTGGGGCCAGCCTGAGCAGTTCTTC.

This chain uses TRBV6-6 with TRBJ1-4; the match to TRBD1 covers 8 bases. Looked up from germline, CDR1 is MNHNY and CDR2 is SVGAGI (reference sequence). Losses at the gene ends were 6 bases for V and 8 bases for J; bases not matched to a gene: 8. This CDR3 spans 14 amino acids. DNA for the CDR3: TGTGCCAGCAGCTTCGACAGGGGAGGCGAAAAACTGTTTTTT. Residues: CASSFDRGGEKLFF.

This clone was seen once. This chain links TRBV14 with TRBJ1-3, with D unclear. Trimming left V 1 base short and J 0 bases short, with 10 bases between. The CDR3 is 16 amino acids. The germline gives CDR1 SGHDN, CDR2 FVKESK. The CDR3 protein is CASSQGYTSSGNTIYF. CDR3 bases: TGTGCCAGCAGCCAAGGTTACACCAGCTCTGGAAACACCATATATTTT.

V is TRBV6-5 and J is TRBJ2-7; D may be TRBD1 (6 bases). The CDR3 is 15 residues long. Trimming removed 0 bases at V and 5 bases at J, with 14 bases between. CDR1 is MNHEY and CDR2 is SVGAGI in the germline V gene. CDR3 protein: CASSYSVDRIDEQYF. The CDR3 region has the DNA TGTGCCAGCAGTTACTCGGTCGACAGGATCGACGAGCAGTACTTC.

The chain recombines TRBV14 with TRBJ1-6, with TRBD1 matching over 7 bases. J gave up 13 bases and V 5 bases, and 8 bases lay outside the gene matches. This CDR3 spans 13 amino acids. Germline V gene data show CDR1 as SGHDN and CDR2 as FVKESK. In DNA form, the CDR3 reads TGTGCCAGCAGCGGGCAGGGGGTCGGTCCCCTCCACTTT. Its translation: CASSGQGVGPLHF. Combining the CDR3 with reference TRBV14 and TRBJ1-6 gives the whole variable domain EAGVTQFPSHSVIEKGQTVTLRCDPISGHDNLYWYRRVMGKEIKFLLHFVKESKQDESGMPNNRFLAERTGGTYSTLKVQPAELEDSGVYFCASSGQGVGPLHFGNGTRLTVT.

The rearrangement uses TRBV28 and TRBJ1-2, with D perhaps TRBD1 (6 bases). Germline lookup yields CDR1 MDHEN and CDR2 SYDVKM. Trimming cost V 7 bases and J 4 bases, with 19 bases left between them. The CDR3 runs to 15 residues. The DNA for the CDR3 is TGTGCCAGCACCCCTCAGGGCAGGGGCCTCTATGGCTACACCTTC. Its protein product is CASTPQGRGLYGYTF.

This chain uses TRBV10-3 with TRBJ1-2, with TRBD1 matching 9 bases. V dropped 5 bases and J dropped 8; count of bases not matched to a gene: 9. Germline V lookup: CDR1 ENHRY, CDR2 SYGVKD. The CDR3 contains 14 residues. CDR3 sequence: CAISKQGAPLGYTF. In DNA, the CDR3 is TGTGCCATCAGTAAACAGGGGGCTCCGTTGGGCTACACCTTC.